Included here is one T cell receptor (beta chain) sequence, with context. The target antigen is unknown. Then a second PCR, running about 7 to 11 cycles, was carried out with a sample-barcoded 5' primer and a J-beta primer mix. TCRdb passed the 5' RACE reads through MiXCR, listing each CDR3 protein once. This repertoire shows 700,000 or so distinct CDR3 sequences, roughly 43% found once; its top ten account for roughly 30%. This sample is drawn from a study of blood T cells in healthy people across ages. Study summary: About one barcoded TCR beta cDNA was captured per two T cells. Overall study findings and caveats: TCR beta diversity was tightly associated with the proportion of naive T cells. What prevented conclusive comparison of naive and antigen-experienced cells was that PBMCs were unsorted.

The CDR3 spans 13 residues. CDR1 and CDR2 from the germline V gene are SNHLY and FYNNEI. The junction had 7 bases not matched to a gene; V was cut back by 7 bases and J by 7 bases. The receptor was isolated from a man aged 80 or over in good health. The rearrangement uses TRBV2 and TRBJ1-2; TRBD1 aligns across 9 bases. Sequences were obtained from blood. The CDR3 sequence is CASTRDRAGGYTF. CDR3 DNA sequence: TGTGCCAGCACCCGGGACAGGGCGGGTGGCTACACCTTC. Drawing the rest from reference TRBV2 and TRBJ1-2, the complete variable domain is EPEVTQTPSHQVTQMGQEVILRCVPISNHLYFYWYRQILGQKVEFLVSFYNNEISEKSEIFDDQFSVERPDGSNFTLKIRSTKLEDSAMYFCASTRDRAGGYTFGSGTRLTVV.